Listed below are T cell receptor beta chains from one sample, sequenced in a study of metastatic and nonmetastatic thyroid tumors. TCRdb re-clonotyped the PCR reads via MiXCR. The repertoire consists of about 69,000 clones, with over 12% occurring once and the leading ten covering approximately 7%. Material for sequencing was blood. The receptor source for this set is a male donor with papillary thyroid cancer or a benign thyroid nodule (not recorded which). Some clones in this sample may be carry-over from other donors' samples. The CDR3 runs from the conserved cysteine through the conserved F or W. Fields, in order: clone size, J gene, V gene, D gene, CDR3 DNA, CDR3 protein. D genes are given only for firm matches. Rows give clone size only sometimes, using once, few, many, or a class for an expanded clone.

size: .; J: TRBJ2-7; V: TRBV6-1; D: .; DNA: TGTGCCAGCAGTCCGGACTACGGCTACGAGCAGTACTTC; CDR3: CASSPDYGYEQYF
size: many; J: TRBJ2-5; V: TRBV7-9; D: .; DNA: TGTGCCAGCAGCTTAGGGACAGGGAGGGGAGAGACCCAGTACTTC; CDR3: CASSLGTGRGETQYF
size: many; J: TRBJ2-5; V: TRBV12-3/TRBV12-4; D: TRBD2; DNA: TGTGCCAGCAGTAGGACTAGCGGGAGTTCGGAGACCCAGTACTTC; CDR3: CASSRTSGSSETQYF
size: many; J: TRBJ2-7; V: TRBV6-6; D: .; DNA: TGTGCCAGCAGTTATACCCGAGATAGGGAGCAGTACTTC; CDR3: CASSYTRDREQYF
size: many; J: TRBJ2-1; V: TRBV5-1; D: TRBD2; DNA: TGCGCCAGCAGCTTTCGACTAGCGGGTGCCTCGGGGTACAATGAGCAGTTCTTC; CDR3: CASSFRLAGASGYNEQFF
size: many; J: TRBJ2-1; V: TRBV20-1; D: TRBD1; DNA: TGCAGTGCTAGGTTGGGCAGGGGGCTAATTTGGGACAATGAGCAGTTCTTC; CDR3: CSARLGRGLIWDNEQFF
size: many; J: TRBJ2-7; V: TRBV6-1; D: .; DNA: TGTGCCAGCAGTGGCAACAGGGATTTCCCCGAGCAGTACTTC; CDR3: CASSGNRDFPEQYF
size: few; J: TRBJ2-1; V: TRBV5-1; D: .; DNA: TGCGCCAGCAGCTCACCCTGGTCGGGAGCTCACTACAATGAGCAGTTCTTC; CDR3: CASSSPWSGAHYNEQFF
size: many; J: TRBJ1-2; V: TRBV19; D: .; DNA: TGTGCCAGTACCGACCCCGGCAGGGCCGACTATGGCTACACCTTC; CDR3: CASTDPGRADYGYTF
size: .; J: TRBJ1-2; V: TRBV6-1; D: .; DNA: TGTGCCAGCAGTACGGGACTGACGCTTGACTATTGCTACACCTTC; CDR3: CASSTGLTLDYCYTF
size: many; J: TRBJ1-2; V: TRBV18; D: .; DNA: TGTGCCAGCTCACCAGAATCAGGGGTCGGCTACACCTTC; CDR3: CASSPESGVGYTF
size: many; J: TRBJ2-5; V: TRBV19; D: .; DNA: .; CDR3: CASSSSSLIRGLAGETQYF
size: .; J: TRBJ2-7; V: TRBV27; D: .; DNA: TGTGCCAGCAGTTTAGGGAGCCTTTACGATCAGTACTTC; CDR3: CASSLGSLYDQYF
size: many; J: TRBJ2-7; V: TRBV5-5; D: TRBD1; DNA: TGTGCCAGCAGATCCCCCGGGACAGGGGGCGAGCAGCACTTC; CDR3: CASRSPGTGGEQHF
size: many; J: TRBJ1-2; V: TRBV20-1; D: .; DNA: TGCAGTGCTAGGGAGACACGGTATGGCTACACCTTC; CDR3: CSARETRYGYTF
size: .; J: TRBJ2-1; V: TRBV24-1; D: .; DNA: TGTGCCACCAGTGTCCGGTTCGTGAACAATGAGCAGTTCTTC; CDR3: CATSVRFVNNEQFF
size: .; J: TRBJ2-1; V: TRBV7-1; D: TRBD2; DNA: TGTGCCAGCAGCTCACTCGTTGGGCGGGGGAGCTACTACAATGAGCAGTTCTTC; CDR3: CASSSLVGRGSYYNEQFF
size: once; J: TRBJ2-7; V: TRBV18; D: TRBD2; DNA: TGTGCCAGCTCTCAAATAGCGGGAAATGGGTCCTACGAGCAGTACTTC; CDR3: CASSQIAGNGSYEQYF
size: many; J: TRBJ1-1; V: TRBV27; D: .; DNA: TGTGCCAGCAGTTCCTCCGGGACGGTGAACACTGAAGCTTTCTTT; CDR3: CASSSSGTVNTEAFF
size: many; J: TRBJ2-1; V: TRBV15; D: TRBD2; DNA: TGTGCCACCAGCAGAGAGGAAGCGGGAGACGATGAGCAGTTCTTC; CDR3: CATSREEAGDDEQFF
size: many; J: TRBJ2-5; V: TRBV25-1; D: .; DNA: TGTGCCAGCAGTGATTTCCTTGGGGGGCTAGGGGAGACCCAGTACTTC; CDR3: CASSDFLGGLGETQYF
size: many; J: TRBJ1-2; V: TRBV4-1; D: .; DNA: TGCGCCAGCAGCCCGACCCCAAACAGCTATGGCTACACCTTC; CDR3: CASSPTPNSYGYTF
size: few; J: TRBJ1-1; V: TRBV2; D: .; DNA: TGTGCCAGCACCGCGTCGGGAATTAACACTGAAGCTTTCTTT; CDR3: CASTASGINTEAFF
size: .; J: TRBJ2-1; V: TRBV28; D: .; DNA: TGTGCCAGCAGTCGACGGACAGTGGGACGCTATGAGCAGTTCTTC; CDR3: CASSRRTVGRYEQFF
size: .; J: TRBJ1-1; V: TRBV20-1; D: .; DNA: TGTAGTGCTATAGATCTGGGGGCTTTCTTT; CDR3: CSAIDLGAFF
size: many; J: TRBJ1-4; V: TRBV30; D: .; DNA: TGTGCCTGGAGTCCCCGTGGTGAAAAACTGTTTTTT; CDR3: CAWSPRGEKLFF
size: many; J: TRBJ2-1; V: TRBV6-2/TRBV6-3; D: TRBD2; DNA: TGTGCCTGTCGAGGGGGACTAGTGGTTGCTGAGCAGTTCTTC; CDR3: CACRGGLVVAEQFF
size: many; J: TRBJ1-1; V: TRBV10-3; D: .; DNA: TGTGCCATCAGTGTAGGAGCGAACACTGAAGCTTTCTTT; CDR3: CAISVGANTEAFF
size: few; J: TRBJ2-7; V: TRBV6-1; D: .; DNA: TGTGCCAGCCAGGGGTCTGCTAAAGACGAGCAGTACTTC; CDR3: CASQGSAKDEQYF
size: medium-sized; J: TRBJ2-7; V: TRBV27; D: .; DNA: TGTGCCAGCAGGGGGGGAGTCGTTGGGCGAAAGAGCTCCTACGAGCAGTACTTC; CDR3: CASRGGVVGRKSSYEQYF